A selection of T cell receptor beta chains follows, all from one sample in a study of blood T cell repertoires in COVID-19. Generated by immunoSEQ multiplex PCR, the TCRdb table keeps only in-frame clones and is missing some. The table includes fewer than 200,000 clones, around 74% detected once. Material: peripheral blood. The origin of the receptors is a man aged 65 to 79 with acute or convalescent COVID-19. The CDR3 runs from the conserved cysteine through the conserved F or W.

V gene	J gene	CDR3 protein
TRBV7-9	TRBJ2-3	CASSLNGGAGDTQYF
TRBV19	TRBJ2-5	CASSTHAGGPGETQYF
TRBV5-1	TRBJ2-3	CASSFPSGSSDTQYF
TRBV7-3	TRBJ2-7	CASSSSGGTAYEQYF
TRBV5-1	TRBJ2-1	CASSAGLAGGPSEQFF
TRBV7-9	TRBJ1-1	CASSLSGGTEAFF
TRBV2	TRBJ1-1	CASSVTGQNTEAFF
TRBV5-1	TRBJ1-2	CASSLGQLNYGYTF
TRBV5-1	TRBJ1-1	CASSGRQGGNTEAFF
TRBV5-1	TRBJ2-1	CASSIQGSGEQFF
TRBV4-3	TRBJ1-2	CASSPGQGNDYGYTF
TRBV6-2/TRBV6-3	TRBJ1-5	CASSYYSADRVGNQPQHF
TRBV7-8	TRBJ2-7	CASSLTVMAGDSEQYF
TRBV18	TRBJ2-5	CASSLGTSGVRTQYF
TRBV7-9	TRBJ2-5	CASSLGTSGSGEETQYF
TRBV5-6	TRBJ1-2	CASSLVDRGGVGYTF
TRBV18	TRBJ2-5	CASSPVTEQETQYF
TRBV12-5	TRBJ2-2	CASGRGQGANTGELFF
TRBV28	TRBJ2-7	CASKVTGGPYEQYF
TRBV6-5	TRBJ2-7	CASSYREGSNEQYF
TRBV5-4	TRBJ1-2	CASSLDSGQGAYGYTF
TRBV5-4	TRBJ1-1	CASSSGLGDTEAFF
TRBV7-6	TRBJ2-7	CASSLGTSGSAYEQYF
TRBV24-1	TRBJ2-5	CATSDFGQGKETQYF
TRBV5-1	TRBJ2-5	CASSIFGTDQETQYF
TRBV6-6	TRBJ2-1	CASSPSGTYNEQFF
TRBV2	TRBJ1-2	CASSEALNTLGYTF
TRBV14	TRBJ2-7	CASSQDPGAVGEQYF
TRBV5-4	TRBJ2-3	CASSFPGTRGSDTQYF
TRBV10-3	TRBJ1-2	CAISEGQSEFYGYTF
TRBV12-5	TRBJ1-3	CASGSGHGTIYF
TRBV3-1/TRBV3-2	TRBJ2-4	CASSGQAKNIQYF
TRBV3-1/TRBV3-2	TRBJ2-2	CASSRGLAGGIGTGELFF
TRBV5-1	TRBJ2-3	CASSLNRGFGTDTQYF
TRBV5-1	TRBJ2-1	CASSFPGTGVHNEQFF
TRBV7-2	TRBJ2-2	CASSLAPGLAGDTGELFF
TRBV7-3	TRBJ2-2	CASSSPLAGGGELFF
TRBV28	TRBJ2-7	CASSSGLAGVEQYF
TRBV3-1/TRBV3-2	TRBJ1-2	CASSQDRGRRLLYGYTF
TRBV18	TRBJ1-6	CASSPGTGSGSPLHF
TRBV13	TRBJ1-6	CASSLVGVSPLHF
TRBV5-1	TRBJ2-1	CASSLEGGYGNEQFF
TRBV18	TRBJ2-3	CASSQTSGGLTGRDTQYF
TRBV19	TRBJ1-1	CASATQRGEAFF
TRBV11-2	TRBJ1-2	CASSPGQFTNYGYTF
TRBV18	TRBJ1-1	CASSPATGDTEAFF